One sample yielded the 5 T cell receptor beta chains listed below, sequenced in a study of blood T cell repertoires in COVID-19. Generated by immunoSEQ multiplex PCR, the TCRdb table keeps only in-frame clones and is missing some. The table has under 150,000 clones, roughly 90% seen once. The sample comprised PBMCs or T cells enriched from blood (not recorded which). The receptors originated from a woman in her thirties with acute COVID-19.

The chain employs TRBV5-1 and TRBJ2-3; TRBD2 aligns across 10 bases. The CDR3 is 16 residues long. Trimming took 2 bases from V and 2 from J; bases not matched to a gene: 5. CDR1 is SGHRS and CDR2 is YFSETQ in the germline V gene. The CDR3, as DNA: TGCGCCAGCAGCTTATCCACTAGCGGGAACACAGATACGCAGTATTTT. It yields the protein CASSLSTSGNTDTQYF.

The DNA of the CDR3 is TGTGCCAGCAGCAACAGGGGCGACTACGAGCAGTACTTC. Protein sequence: CASSNRGDYEQYF. The J gene is TRBJ2-7, the V gene TRBV12-3 or TRBV12-4, with 7 bases aligning to TRBD1. Germline trimming cut 6 bases from V and 3 bases from J; bases unmatched to any gene: 5. CDR3 length: 13 amino acids.

The sample holds one count of this clone. This chain uses TRBV10-3 with TRBJ2-7; a weak D match, TRBD2 (6 bases). Trimming shortened V by 4 bases and J by 5 bases, and 15 bases separated the two germline ends. Looked up from germline, CDR1 is ENHRY and CDR2 is SYGVKD. This CDR3 is built from 14 residues. CDR3 sequence reads: CAISVGLGYDEQYF. CDR3 nucleotide sequence: TGTGCCATCAGTGTGGGACTTGGGTATGACGAGCAGTACTTC.

This chain connects TRBV6-2 or TRBV6-3 to TRBJ1-1; 9 nucleotides match TRBD1. V was pared by 2 bases and J by 10 bases, with 8 bases of the junction left unmatched. Germline CDR1 MNHEY, CDR2 SVGEGT. The CDR3 has 14 residues. The CDR3 here is CASSYGGTGLGAFF. The CDR3 DNA is TGTGCCAGCAGTTACGGCGGGACAGGGCTGGGAGCTTTCTTT.

The rearrangement links TRBV6-2 or TRBV6-3 to TRBJ1-5, with a weak D call TRBD1 (5 bases). The CDR3 sequence is 17 residues long. The germline V gene has CDR1 MNHEY and CDR2 SVGEGT. V lost 0 bases to trimming and J lost 5 bases, with 17 bases between them. CDR3: CASSYSFNAQGYQPQHF. Here the CDR3 DNA reads TGTGCCAGCAGTTACTCATTTAACGCGCAGGGATATCAGCCCCAGCATTTT.